Sequencing of this T cell receptor (beta chain) was carried out in a study of shared clonotypes between healthy human individuals. Findings and caveats of the study: Few donors limited the genetic and exposure-history diversity represented. Estimated richness values were generally larger in naive subsets than in memory subsets. The study found lower generation probabilities in non-shared clonotypes than in those shared by all four donors.

From germline, CDR1 is MDHEN and CDR2 SYDVKM. The germline V and J ends were trimmed by 6 bases and 0 bases, with 12 bases remaining between them. The CDR3 is 14 residues long. Of note for this clone: Its antigen is not known.

Sorted-subset replicate PCRs used 200 ng DNA, about 30,000 T cell genomes. Generated by immunoSEQ multiplex PCR, the TCRdb table keeps only in-frame clones and is missing some. Seen here are about 1.5 million clones, 96% observed once, and the top ten hold 1% to 1.5%. The source is a man aged 30-40 years in good health. The sample taken for sequencing was naive CD4+ T cells sorted from blood. Subset given: CD45RA+ positively selected. This sequence joins TRBV28 and TRBJ2-7; D call uncertain. DNA for the CDR3: TGTGCCAGCAGGGGCAACCCTAGCTCCTACGAGCAGTACTTC. Translation: CASRGNPSSYEQYF.